The 10 T cell receptor beta chains below all came from one sample that was sequenced in a study of T-cell memory formation after mild COVID-19 (dated by TCRdb to the early 2020s). Receptor amplification or capture employed 5' RACE. TCRdb records Illumina NovaSeq 6000 as the sequencer. TCRdb reprocessing: public reads trimmed at Q25 with fastp, clones called with MiXCR, in-frame beta chains kept. A single entry per CDR3 protein holds the most common genes and DNA from its merged rows. For this sample there are tens of thousands of distinct CDR3 sequences; under 25% appear just once. The ten largest clones add up to about 1.5% of the sample. Sample: PBMCs or a T cell subset sorted from them (not recorded which). Receptors originate from an adult who had mild COVID-19 (a few samples of this study predate the infection). The sample titles of this study are shuffled in the database, so cell type and time point are left out.

This clonotype has ten or more counts. Here the CDR3 DNA reads TGTGCCAGCAGCTTCGTCCCTACCTTGGAGGGGACAGATACGCAGTATTTT. Its translation is CASSFVPTLEGTDTQYF. The V call is TRBV11-2, the J call TRBJ2-3; TRBD2 might be the D (6 bases). This CDR3 region has 17 residues. The germline V gene encodes CDR1 SGHAT and CDR2 FQNNGV. V gave up 3 bases and J gave up 3 bases, with 19 bases separating them.

The CDR3 DNA sequence: TGCGCCAGCAGCACAGGGGAACAAGGTGGCTACACCTTC. Translation gives CASSTGEQGGYTF. The rearrangement joins TRBV5-1 to TRBJ1-2; 7 bases line up with TRBD1. This CDR3 region has 13 residues. Germline lookup yields CDR1 SGHRS and CDR2 YFSETQ. V lost 4 bases to trimming and J lost 7 bases; unmatched junction nucleotides: 7.

The rearrangement uses TRBV27 and TRBJ2-7; the match to TRBD2 covers 7 bases. This CDR3 has 14 residues. Germline assignment: CDR1 MNHEY and CDR2 SMNVEV (reference sequence). The trim removed 5 bases at V and 7 bases at J, leaving 11 bases unmatched. The CDR3 DNA is TGTGCCAGCAGTCCCACCGGGGGGTCCTGGGAGCAGTACTTC. It encodes CASSPTGGSWEQYF.

Only a few counts were recorded for this clonotype. In DNA, the CDR3 is TGTGCCACCAGCGCGCGAGGGGGCTCTGGGGCCAACGTCCTGACTTTC. Its protein product is CATSARGGSGANVLTF. V usage is TRBV15 and J usage is TRBJ2-6, with TRBD1 as a possible D gene (6 bases). Germline V CDR1 and CDR2: LNHNV, YYDKDF (reference sequence). The CDR3 length is 16 residues. The germline V and J ends were trimmed by 5 bases and 0 bases, with 11 bases remaining between them.

This clonotype was seen at least ten times. V gene TRBV7-2 combines with J gene TRBJ2-3; TRBD2 might be the D (6 bases). The germline V and J ends were trimmed by 5 bases and 4 bases, with 16 bases remaining between them. The CDR3 consists of 15 residues. Germline CDR1 is SGHTA and CDR2 is FQGNSA. The CDR3 nucleotides are TGTGCCAGCAGCCCTTGGGGCACGGGGGCAGATACGCAGTATTTT. It specifies CASSPWGTGADTQYF. Using reference TRBV7-2 and TRBJ2-3 for the parts outside the CDR3, the full variable domain is GAGVSQSPSNKVTEKGKDVELRCDPISGHTALYWYRQSLGQGLEFLIYFQGNSAPDKSGLPSDRFSAERTGGSVSTLTIQRTQQEDSAVYLCASSPWGTGADTQYFGPGTRLTVL.

The table lists this clonotype with a few counts. V and J are TRBV3-1 and TRBJ1-1, with 7 nucleotides matching TRBD1. The CDR3 is made up of 15 amino acids. Germline V gene sequence: CDR1 LGHDT, CDR2 YNNKEL (reference sequence). The V and J ends lost 4 bases and 7 bases, in that order; junction bases with no gene match: 12. The CDR3 DNA is TGTGCCAGCAGCCCCGGGGGAGGGGGCTCGGTTGAAGCTTTCTTT. This codes for CASSPGGGGSVEAFF.

This clonotype was seen at least ten times. The V and J genes are TRBV5-1 and TRBJ2-5; D is perhaps TRBD1 (6 bases). Per the germline V gene, CDR1 is SGHRS and CDR2 is YFSETQ. V was trimmed by 6 bases and J by 1 base, leaving 16 bases between them. The CDR3 spans 15 residues. In nucleotides, the CDR3 is TGCGCCAGCAAACGGCTTCAGGGGACCCAAGAGACCCAGTACTTC. Encoded protein: CASKRLQGTQETQYF.

In its sample, this clonotype was seen many times. The rearrangement links TRBV5-1 to TRBJ2-7; TRBD2 matches at 9 bases. From germline, CDR1 is SGHRS and CDR2 YFSETQ. J gave up 2 bases and V 5 bases, and 14 bases lay outside the gene matches. This CDR3 is 17 amino acids long. The CDR3 DNA reads TGCGCCAGCAGTCTAATGATAGCGGGAGACCCTGCCTACGAGCAGTACTTC. This sequence encodes CASSLMIAGDPAYEQYF.

This clonotype came up many times. This chain connects TRBV5-1 to TRBJ2-4; weak D call: TRBD1 (6 bases). The V end was cut by 5 bases, the J end by 2 bases, with 17 bases between. Germline V gives CDR1 SGHRS, CDR2 YFSETQ. The CDR3 sequence is 16 residues long. The CDR3 nucleotides are TGCGCCAGCAGAGATACAGGGACGGGGTCCAAAAACATTCAGTACTTC. Protein: CASRDTGTGSKNIQYF.

Relative to its sample, this clonotype is medium-sized. V is TRBV5-1 and J is TRBJ1-1; possibly TRBD1 for D (5 bases). The CDR3 has 14 amino acids. Trimming stripped 1 base from V and 13 bases from J, with 20 bases between. Germline V gene sequence: CDR1 SGHRS, CDR2 YFSETQ. The CDR3 sequence: CASSLYAGRWMVFF. CDR3 in DNA: TGCGCCAGCAGCTTGTACGCAGGGAGATGGATGGTTTTCTTT. Drawing the rest from reference TRBV5-1 and TRBJ1-1, the complete variable domain is KAGVTQTPRYLIKTRGQQVTLSCSPISGHRSVSWYQQTPGQGLQFLFEYFSETQRNKGNFPGRFSGRQFSNSRSEMNVSTLELGDSALYLCASSLYAGRWMVFFGQGTRLTVV.